Below are 25 T cell receptor beta chains sequenced from a single sample in a study of blood T cell repertoires in COVID-19 (TCRdb year 2020). Library creation used the immunoSEQ multiplex PCR assay. Not all clones reach the TCRdb copy of this immuneACCESS table, which keeps in-frame sequences only. Checked studies attribute under half of the gap to unresolved V genes and leave the rest unexplained. The table for this sample lists fewer than 90,000 clones; 90% to 95% of them were counted only once. Clones ranked in the top ten supply less than 5% of the sample. Sequencing was carried out using peripheral blood. The receptors were sampled from a human donor with active COVID-19. The donor label of this sample is uncertain.

The rearrangement links TRBV4-1 to TRBJ1-2; TRBD1 is a possible D gene (5 bases). V was shortened by 4 bases and J by 4 bases, with 13 bases between the two germline ends. Germline CDR1 MGHRA, CDR2 YSYEKL. The CDR3 length is 14 residues. The CDR3 DNA reads as TGCGCCAGCAGCCGCCCCGGGGGTACCTATGGCTACACCTTC. As protein: CASSRPGGTYGYTF.

This rearrangement joins TRBV7-6 to TRBJ1-1; 8 nucleotides match TRBD1. This CDR3 has 15 amino acids. Germline V lookup: CDR1 SGHVS, CDR2 FNYEAQ. Losses at the gene ends were 3 bases for V and 1 base for J; bases not matched to a gene: 4. This CDR3 is CASSFAGTGNTEAFF. The CDR3 region has the DNA TGTGCCAGCAGCTTTGCCGGGACAGGGAACACTGAAGCTTTCTTT.

This clone was seen just once. The chain links TRBV27 to TRBJ2-7; 7 bases are shared with TRBD1. Germline trimming cut 4 bases from V and 4 bases from J; bases unmatched to any gene: 13. CDR3 length: 16 amino acids. Germline V lookup: CDR1 MNHEY, CDR2 SMNVEV (reference sequence). CDR3 region: CASSSHDRVRIYEQYF. In nucleotides, the CDR3 is TGTGCCAGCAGTTCCCACGACAGGGTAAGGATTTACGAGCAGTACTTC.

This rearrangement joins TRBV29-1 to TRBJ2-4; D is undetermined. This CDR3 is built from 13 residues. Germline CDR1 is SQVTM and CDR2 is ANQGSEA. Trimming shortened V by 4 bases and J by 0 bases, and 7 bases separated the two germline ends. CDR3 amino acids: CSVGQVAKNIQYF. CDR3 nucleotide sequence: TGCAGCGTTGGGCAAGTAGCCAAAAACATTCAGTACTTC.

The chain links TRBV3-1 (or the pseudogene TRBV3-2) to TRBJ1-5; D unclear. This CDR3 has 16 residues. Germline V gene sequence: CDR1 LGHDT, CDR2 YNNKEL (reference sequence). V was cut by 1 base and J by 7 bases, with 17 bases left in between. This CDR3 is CASSQGGQLLNQPQHF. The CDR3 coding sequence is TGTGCCAGCAGCCAAGGAGGGCAGCTCTTAAACCAGCCCCAGCATTTT.

This chain joins TRBV4-3 and TRBJ2-2, with 12 bases fitting TRBD2. Germline CDR1 reads LGHNA; CDR2 reads YSLEER. V shed 1 base and J 2 bases; nucleotides not matched to a gene: 5. The CDR3 spans 18 residues. The CDR3 coding sequence is TGCGCCAGCAGCCAAGTAGTAGGACTAGCGGGAAACACCGGGGAGCTGTTTTTT. This gives the protein CASSQVVGLAGNTGELFF.

The J gene is TRBJ2-7, the V gene TRBV6-5; 8 positions match TRBD1. Germline-derived CDR1 and CDR2 are MNHEY and SVGAGI. The CDR3 sequence is 14 residues long. The V gene end was trimmed by 0 bases and the J gene end by 5 bases; junction bases not matched to a gene: 3. As DNA, the CDR3 is TGTGCCAGCAGTTACTCCAACAGGGGGAACGAGCAGTACTTC. This codes for CASSYSNRGNEQYF.

As DNA, the CDR3 is TGCGCCAGCAGCTTGGGGGGAGGCACAGATACGCAGTATTTT. Its protein product is CASSLGGGTDTQYF. This chain links TRBV5-1 with TRBJ2-3; D perhaps matches TRBD2 (5 bases). The CDR3 is 14 residues long. The V gene lost 0 bases and the J gene lost 1 base, with 6 bases spanning the gap. Germline lookup yields CDR1 SGHRS and CDR2 YFSETQ.

The genes are TRBV3-1 (or the pseudogene TRBV3-2) and TRBJ2-7; 7 bases map to TRBD1. The CDR3 runs 14 residues. The ends lost 4 bases at V and 4 bases at J; junction bases unmatched: 7. The germline gives CDR1 LGHDT, CDR2 YNNKEL (reference sequence). CDR3 loop: CASSRYRDRYEQYF. The CDR3, as DNA: TGTGCCAGCAGCCGATACCGGGACAGATACGAGCAGTACTTC.

This sequence joins TRBV7-2 and TRBJ2-3, with TRBD2 identical over 9 bases. J lost 6 bases, V lost 2 bases, and 15 bases had no gene match. The CDR3 is 18 amino acids. Germline lookup yields CDR1 SGHTA and CDR2 FQGNSA. The CDR3 loop is CASSLILAGYQSLDTQYF. DNA of the CDR3: TGTGCCAGCAGCTTAATCCTAGCGGGGTACCAGAGTTTGGATACGCAGTATTTT.

This chain links TRBV19 with TRBJ2-1; 10 bases line up with TRBD1. V lost 6 bases and J lost 4; bases outside the gene matches: 6. The germline gives CDR1 LNHDA, CDR2 SQIVND (reference sequence). The CDR3 consists of 15 residues. The CDR3 DNA reads as TGTGCCAGTAGCCCAAGGACAGGGGGGTACAATGAGCAGTTCTTC. Translation gives CASSPRTGGYNEQFF.

J is TRBJ2-3 and V is TRBV27, with TRBD1 matching over 10 bases. The CDR3 loop spans 18 amino acids. Losses at the gene ends were 6 bases for V and 1 base for J; bases not matched to a gene: 13. Germline CDR1 reads MNHEY; CDR2 reads SMNVEV (reference sequence). CDR3 protein: CASSLGQGLEMGTDTQYF. The CDR3 DNA follows: TGTGCCAGCAGCCTGGGACAGGGGCTCGAGATGGGCACAGATACGCAGTATTTT.

The V and J genes are TRBV19 and TRBJ2-1, with D possibly TRBD2 on 5 matching bases. This CDR3 contains 14 residues. Germline V CDR1 and CDR2: LNHDA, SQIVND (reference sequence). The V and J ends lost 6 bases and 7 bases respectively, with 16 bases between them. CDR3 amino acids: CASSQATRINEQFF. The CDR3 coding sequence is TGTGCCAGTAGCCAAGCCACTAGAATAAATGAGCAGTTCTTC.

The V gene is TRBV5-1, the J gene TRBJ2-5; D is perhaps TRBD1 (6 bases). V lost 0 bases and J 1 base, leaving 10 bases between the germline ends. The length of the CDR3 is 15 residues. Germline assignment: CDR1 SGHRS and CDR2 YFSETQ. CDR3 sequence: CASSLDAGVQETQYF. CDR3 bases: TGCGCCAGCAGCTTGGACGCAGGGGTCCAAGAGACCCAGTACTTC. Full variable domain (missing parts from reference TRBV5-1 and TRBJ2-5): KAGVTQTPRYLIKTRGQQVTLSCSPISGHRSVSWYQQTPGQGLQFLFEYFSETQRNKGNFPGRFSGRQFSNSRSEMNVSTLELGDSALYLCASSLDAGVQETQYFGPGTRLLVL.

The rearrangement joins TRBV6-5 to TRBJ2-5, with 9 bases aligning to TRBD2. This CDR3 contains 13 residues. With V trimmed by 8 bases and J by 5 bases, 6 bases remained unmatched. Germline lookup yields CDR1 MNHEY and CDR2 SVGAGI. CDR3 sequence reads: CASRLAGAETQYF. The CDR3 coding sequence is TGTGCCAGCCGGTTAGCGGGGGCTGAGACCCAGTACTTC.

The J gene is TRBJ2-5, the V gene TRBV12-3 or TRBV12-4; a weak D match, TRBD1 (6 bases). CDR3 length equals 13 residues. Trimming stripped 7 bases from V and 2 bases from J, with 11 bases between. The CDR3 nucleotides read TGTGCCAGCACCCCGGACAGACAAGAGACCCAGTACTTC. Translation: CASTPDRQETQYF.

V is TRBV4-1 and J is TRBJ1-5, with 7 positions matching TRBD1. CDR3 length equals 15 residues. Looked up from germline, CDR1 is MGHRA and CDR2 is YSYEKL. The junction had 2 bases not matched to a gene; V was cut back by 2 bases and J by 1 base. The CDR3: CASSQNRGSNQPQHF. The CDR3 DNA reads as TGCGCCAGCAGCCAAAACAGGGGAAGCAATCAGCCCCAGCATTTT.

This rearrangement joins TRBV5-5 to TRBJ2-1; possible D gene TRBD2, 6 bases. V dropped 1 base and J dropped 7 bases, with 18 bases sitting between them. The CDR3 extends over 16 amino acids. Looked up from germline, CDR1 is SGHKS and CDR2 is YYEKEE (reference sequence). CDR3 in DNA: TGTGCCAGCAGCTTGTTGGGGGGTCGGTTCCTAAATGAGCAGTTCTTC. Translating gives CASSLLGGRFLNEQFF.

The V gene is TRBV7-9, the J gene TRBJ2-2; 7 bases line up with TRBD1. V was pared by 1 base and J by 0 bases, with 8 bases of the junction left unmatched. The CDR3 is made up of 18 amino acids. Per germline, CDR1 SEHNR and CDR2 FQNEAQ (reference sequence). The CDR3 nucleotides are TGTGCCAGCAGCTTAGGGACTTCAGGGGGTCCGAACACCGGGGAGCTGTTTTTT. Protein sequence: CASSLGTSGGPNTGELFF.

The chain employs TRBV19 and TRBJ1-5; D ambiguous. This CDR3 contains 15 residues. The germline CDR1 and CDR2 sequences are LNHDA and SQIVND (reference sequence). Deletions cut 2 bases from V and 0 bases from J, with 8 bases between. The CDR3 loop reads CASSIMRDSNQPQHF. CDR3 nucleotide sequence: TGTGCCAGTAGTATAATGAGGGATAGCAATCAGCCCCAGCATTTT.

The V gene is TRBV28, the J gene TRBJ2-3; tentatively, D is TRBD2 (7 bases). This CDR3 has 15 amino acids. V lost 11 bases and J lost 6, with 24 bases in between. CDR1 and CDR2 from the germline V gene are MDHEN and SYDVKM. The CDR3 is CAGSRGGGYSDTQYF. DNA for the CDR3: TGTGCCGGCTCGAGGGGGGGCGGGTATTCGGATACGCAGTATTTT.

This chain connects TRBV6-7 to TRBJ2-7, with D unresolved. TRBV6-7 falls under the ORF class, with uncertain function. Trimming removed 5 bases at V and 3 bases at J, with 14 bases between. The CDR3 totals 14 residues. The CDR3 nucleotides are TGTGCCAGCAGTCTCGGTGGGCGCGACTACGAGCAGTACTTC. This translates into CASSLGGRDYEQYF.

The rearrangement uses TRBV3-1 (or the pseudogene TRBV3-2) and TRBJ2-5, with 13 nucleotides matching TRBD2. Germline CDR1 LGHDT, CDR2 YNNKEL (reference sequence). This CDR3 is 16 amino acids long. The trim removed 3 bases at V and 5 bases at J, leaving 6 bases unmatched. The DNA for the CDR3 is TGTGCCAGCAGCCACAGGACTAGCGGGAGCGGCGAGACCCAGTACTTC. Its protein product is CASSHRTSGSGETQYF.

The genes are TRBV7-2 and TRBJ2-2; possible D gene TRBD1, 5 bases. The CDR3 length is 15 residues. Trimming cost V 2 bases and J 1 base, with 8 bases left between them. Germline V gives CDR1 SGHTA, CDR2 FQGNSA. The CDR3 DNA reads as TGTGCCAGCAGCTTACAGACAGAGAACACCGGGGAGCTGTTTTTT. Its translation is CASSLQTENTGELFF.

The rearrangement joins TRBV9 to TRBJ2-1; TRBD1 matches at 7 bases. V shed 0 bases, J shed 5 bases, and the junction held 11 bases outside the gene matches. The CDR3 contains 17 residues. CDR1 SGDLS and CDR2 YYNGEE come from the germline V gene. CDR3 protein: CASSVGVGMTGHNEQFF. For the CDR3, the DNA is TGTGCCAGCAGCGTAGGGGTGGGGATGACAGGGCACAATGAGCAGTTCTTC.